This TCR beta chain was sequenced in a study of blood T cells in healthy people across ages. General study findings and limits: Significant beta diversity loss was already apparent by age 40, declining roughly linearly.

This clonotype was detected a few times. Its specificity is unknown. A J-beta primer mix and a sample-barcoded 5' primer were used in a second PCR of roughly 6 to 11 cycles. TCRdb ran MiXCR on the 5' RACE reads and lists one entry per CDR3 protein. The sample includes hundreds of thousands of distinct CDR3 sequences, 25% to 35% seen only once; the top ten take 17%. There are 16 residues in the CDR3. Germline lookup yields CDR1 LGHDT and CDR2 YNNKEL (reference sequence). Trimming took off 1 base at V and 5 bases at J, with 17 bases between the two ends. This clonotype originated in a woman older than 75 in good health. The sequenced material came from blood. This chain connects TRBV3-1 to TRBJ1-2; the D is unclear. The CDR3 here is CASSQGRRPARYGYTF. The CDR3 bases are TGTGCCAGCAGCCAAGGGCGGCGGCCGGCGAGGTATGGCTACACCTTC. The full variable domain, completed using reference TRBV3-1 and TRBJ1-2, is DTAVSQTPKYLVTQMGNDKSIKCEQNLGHDTMYWYKQDSKKFLKIMFSYNNKELIINETVPNRFSPKSPDKAHLNLHINSLELGDSAVYFCASSQGRRPARYGYTFGSGTRLTVV.